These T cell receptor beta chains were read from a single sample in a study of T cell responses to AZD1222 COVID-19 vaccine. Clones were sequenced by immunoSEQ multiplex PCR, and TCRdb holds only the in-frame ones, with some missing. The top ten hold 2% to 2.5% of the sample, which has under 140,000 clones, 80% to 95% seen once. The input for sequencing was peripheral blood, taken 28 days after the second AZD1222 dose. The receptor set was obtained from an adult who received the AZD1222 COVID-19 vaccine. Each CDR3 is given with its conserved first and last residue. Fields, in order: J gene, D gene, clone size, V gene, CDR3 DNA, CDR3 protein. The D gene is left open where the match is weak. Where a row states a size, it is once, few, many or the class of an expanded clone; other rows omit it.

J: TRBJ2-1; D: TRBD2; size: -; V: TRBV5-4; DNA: TGTGCCAGCAGGCATGCGGCACTAGCGGGGGGGCGGTATGAGCAGTTCTTC; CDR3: CASRHAALAGGRYEQFF
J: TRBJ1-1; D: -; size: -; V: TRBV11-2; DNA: TGTGCCAGCAGCTTAGTATTCAGTGAAGCTTTCTTT; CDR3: CASSLVFSEAFF
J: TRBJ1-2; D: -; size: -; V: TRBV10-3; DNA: TGTGCCACCGTAAAACACGAGTGGTATGGCTACACCTTC; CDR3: CATVKHEWYGYTF
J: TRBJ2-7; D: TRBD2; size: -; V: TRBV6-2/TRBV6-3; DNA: TGTGCCAGCAGTGGATTTAGCGGGGAGAGCTCCTACGAGCAGTACTTC; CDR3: CASSGFSGESSYEQYF
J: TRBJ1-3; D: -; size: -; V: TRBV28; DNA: TGTGCCAGCAGTCCGGGGGGGGCAAGCGGAAACACCATATATTTT; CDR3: CASSPGGASGNTIYF
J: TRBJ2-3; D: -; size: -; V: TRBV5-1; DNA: TGCGCCAGCAGCCCTACCGCGACTAGTCTCGCAGATACGCAGTATTTT; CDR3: CASSPTATSLADTQYF
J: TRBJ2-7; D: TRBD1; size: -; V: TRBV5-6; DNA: TGTGCCAGCAGCTTGTGGGCAGGGGGAATAGTGCAGTACTTC; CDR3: CASSLWAGGIVQYF
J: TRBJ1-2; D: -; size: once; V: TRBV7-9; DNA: TGTGCCAGCAGCGTAAACGCTGGGTCGGGTGGCTACACCTTC; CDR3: CASSVNAGSGGYTF
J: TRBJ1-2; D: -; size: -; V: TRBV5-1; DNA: TGCGCCAGCAGCTTGGCCGCAGGGGTAAACTATGGCTACACCTTC; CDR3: CASSLAAGVNYGYTF
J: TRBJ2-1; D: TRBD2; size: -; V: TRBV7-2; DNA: TGTGCCAGCAGCTTCCCCGGGACTACCAACAATGAGCAGTTCTTC; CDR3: CASSFPGTTNNEQFF
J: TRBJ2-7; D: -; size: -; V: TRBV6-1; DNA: TGTGCCAGCAGTGAACATCTGCCGGGGGCCTACGAGCAGTACTTC; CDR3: CASSEHLPGAYEQYF
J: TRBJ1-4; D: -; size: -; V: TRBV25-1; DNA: TGTGCCAGCAGGACACAGACTAATGAAAAACTGTTTTTT; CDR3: CASRTQTNEKLFF
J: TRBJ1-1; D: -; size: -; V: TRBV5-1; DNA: TGCGCCAGCAGCTTGGCCGTAGGTGAAGCTTTCTTT; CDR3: CASSLAVGEAFF
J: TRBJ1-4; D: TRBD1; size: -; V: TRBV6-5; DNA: TGTGCCAGCACTACCGGGGACAGGGGACTGTTTTTT; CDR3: CASTTGDRGLFF
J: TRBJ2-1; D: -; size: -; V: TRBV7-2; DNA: TGTGCCAGCAGCTACGGCACTTTCCAGAGCTCCTACAATGAGCAGTTCTTC; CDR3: CASSYGTFQSSYNEQFF
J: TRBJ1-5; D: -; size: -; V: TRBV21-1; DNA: TGTGCCAGCAGCACCTTAGGGGACCTAGGCATTAATCAGCCCCAGCATTTT; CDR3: CASSTLGDLGINQPQHF
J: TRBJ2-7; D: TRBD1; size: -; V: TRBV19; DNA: TGTGCCAGTAGTAAATTGAGGGGGCCCCACTCCTACGAGCAGTACTTC; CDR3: CASSKLRGPHSYEQYF
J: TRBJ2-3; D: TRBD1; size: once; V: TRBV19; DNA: TGTGCCAGTACCGCTATCGGGGGACAGGGTAACACAGATACGCAGTATTTT; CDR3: CASTAIGGQGNTDTQYF
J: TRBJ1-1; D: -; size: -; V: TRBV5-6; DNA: TGTGCCAGCAGCTTCATACCCGGGACAACTATGAACACTGAAGCTTTCTTT; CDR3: CASSFIPGTTMNTEAFF
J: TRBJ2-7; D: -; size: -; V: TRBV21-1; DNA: TGTGCCAGCAGCGCCCCCTACGAGCAGTACTTC; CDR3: CASSAPYEQYF
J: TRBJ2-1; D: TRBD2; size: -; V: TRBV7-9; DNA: TGTGCCAGCATGACTAGCGGGGGGAATGAGCAGTTCTTC; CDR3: CASMTSGGNEQFF
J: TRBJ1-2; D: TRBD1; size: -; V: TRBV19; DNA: TGTGCCAGTAGTACACAGGGGTTAGGTGGCTACACCTTC; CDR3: CASSTQGLGGYTF
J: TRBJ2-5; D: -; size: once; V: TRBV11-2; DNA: TGTGCCAGCAGCTCCTCAGTCCCGGGGGTAGAGACCCAGTACTTC; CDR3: CASSSSVPGVETQYF
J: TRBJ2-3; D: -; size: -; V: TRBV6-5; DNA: TGTGCCAGCAGTTCCAGTTCAGGTTCAGATACGCAGTATTTT; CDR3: CASSSSSGSDTQYF
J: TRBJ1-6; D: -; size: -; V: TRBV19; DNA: TGTGCCAGTACCCGCGCGGGGGCAGGTGTGAATTCACCCCTCCACTTT; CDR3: CASTRAGAGVNSPLHF
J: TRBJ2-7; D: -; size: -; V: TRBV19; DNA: TGTGCCAGTAGTATTGGGAAGACGGGATACGAGCAGTACTTC; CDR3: CASSIGKTGYEQYF
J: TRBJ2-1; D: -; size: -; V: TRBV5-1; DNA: TGCGCCAGCAGCCAGGACGGGTACAATGAGCAGTTCTTC; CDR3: CASSQDGYNEQFF
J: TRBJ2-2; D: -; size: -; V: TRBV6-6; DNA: TGTGCCAGCAAACGGGTGGAAAACACCGGGGAGCTGTTTTTT; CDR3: CASKRVENTGELFF
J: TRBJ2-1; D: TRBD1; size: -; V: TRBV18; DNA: TGTGCCAGCTCACCGGTGACAGGGGATTACGATGAGCAGTTCTTC; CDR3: CASSPVTGDYDEQFF
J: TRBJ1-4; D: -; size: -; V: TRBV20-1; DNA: TGCAGTGCTAGAGAGGGGAGGAAACTGTTTTTT; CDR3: CSAREGRKLFF
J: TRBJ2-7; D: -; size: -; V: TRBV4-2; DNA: TGTGCCAGCAGCCAAGCCCTAGGACTTTACGAGCAGTACTTC; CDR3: CASSQALGLYEQYF
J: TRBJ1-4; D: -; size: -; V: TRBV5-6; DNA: TGTGCCAGCAGCTTGGGAGGGTTGCAGAAACTGTTTTTT; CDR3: CASSLGGLQKLFF
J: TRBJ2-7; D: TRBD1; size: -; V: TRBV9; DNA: TGTGCCAGCAGCGTAGGGGCGGGACAGGGGGCATACGAGCAGTACTTC; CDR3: CASSVGAGQGAYEQYF
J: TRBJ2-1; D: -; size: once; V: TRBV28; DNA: TGTGCCAGCGGGGTAGGCTCTTACAATGAGCAGTTCTTC; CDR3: CASGVGSYNEQFF
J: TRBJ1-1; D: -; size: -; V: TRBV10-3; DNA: TGTGCCATCAGGGACAGCAACACTGAAGCTTTCTTT; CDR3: CAIRDSNTEAFF
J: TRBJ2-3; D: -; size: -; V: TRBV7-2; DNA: TGTGCCAGCAGCTCCTTCGCTAGCGAGACTAGCACAGATACGCAGTATTTT; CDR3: CASSSFASETSTDTQYF
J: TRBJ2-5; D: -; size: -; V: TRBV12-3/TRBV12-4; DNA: TGTGCCAGCAGTCCGGACAACCAAGAGACCCAGTACTTC; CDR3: CASSPDNQETQYF
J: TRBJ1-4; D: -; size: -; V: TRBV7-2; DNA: TGTGCCAGCAGACAAACAGGGCCAACTAATGAAAAACTGTTTTTT; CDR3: CASRQTGPTNEKLFF
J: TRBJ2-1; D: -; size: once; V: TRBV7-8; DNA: TGTGCCAGCACCCCCCTTGTCAGGGGGGCCGCCTACAATGAGCAGTTCTTC; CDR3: CASTPLVRGAAYNEQFF
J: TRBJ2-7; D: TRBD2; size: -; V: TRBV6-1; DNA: TGTGCCAGCAGTTCCGCCGGGGGGACCTACGAGCAGTACTTC; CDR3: CASSSAGGTYEQYF
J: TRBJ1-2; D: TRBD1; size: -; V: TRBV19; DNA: TGTGCCAGTAGTACCGTCGGGACAGAAAACTATGGCTACACCTTC; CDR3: CASSTVGTENYGYTF
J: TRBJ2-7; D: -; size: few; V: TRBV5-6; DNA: TGTGCCAGCAGCTTGTTGGGGGAGCAGTACTTC; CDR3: CASSLLGEQYF
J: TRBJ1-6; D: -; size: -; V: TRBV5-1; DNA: TGCGCCAGCACCCCCGCAGGGACCTATAATTCACCCCTCCACTTT; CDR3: CASTPAGTYNSPLHF
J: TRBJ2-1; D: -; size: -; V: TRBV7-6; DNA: TGTGCCAGCGGAGGGTACGGGTCTTACAATGAGCAGTTCTTC; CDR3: CASGGYGSYNEQFF
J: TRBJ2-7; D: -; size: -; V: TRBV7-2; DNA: TGTGCCAGCAGCCCCCGGGGGACAACCTACGAGCAGTACTTC; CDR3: CASSPRGTTYEQYF
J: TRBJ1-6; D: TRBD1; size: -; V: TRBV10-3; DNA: TGTGCCATCAGTGAGGGTGAGGGGGCGAGGTCACCCCTCCACTTT; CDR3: CAISEGEGARSPLHF
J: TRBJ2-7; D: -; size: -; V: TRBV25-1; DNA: TGTGCCAGCAGTGCTCCTGGGACGGCCACCTACGAGCAGTACTTC; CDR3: CASSAPGTATYEQYF
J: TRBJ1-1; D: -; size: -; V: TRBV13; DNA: TGTGCCAGCAGCTTAGGCCGCGGGAACACTGAAGCTTTCTTT; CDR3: CASSLGRGNTEAFF
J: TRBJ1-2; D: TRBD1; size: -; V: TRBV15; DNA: TGTGCCACCAGCAGAGAACGGGACAGGGCTAACTATGGCTACACCTTC; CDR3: CATSRERDRANYGYTF
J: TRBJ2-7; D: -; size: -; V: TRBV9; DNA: TGTGCCAGCAGCCCCGTCAGCGGCGGCTACGAGCAGTACTTC; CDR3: CASSPVSGGYEQYF
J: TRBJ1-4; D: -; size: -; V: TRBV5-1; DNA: TGCGCCAGCAGCCCGGATAGGAATGAAAAACTGTTTTTT; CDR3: CASSPDRNEKLFF
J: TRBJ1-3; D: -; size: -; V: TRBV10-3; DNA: TGTGCCATCAGTGAGTTAGTAGGGCGAACAAAGACCGGAAACACCATATATTTT; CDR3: CAISELVGRTKTGNTIYF